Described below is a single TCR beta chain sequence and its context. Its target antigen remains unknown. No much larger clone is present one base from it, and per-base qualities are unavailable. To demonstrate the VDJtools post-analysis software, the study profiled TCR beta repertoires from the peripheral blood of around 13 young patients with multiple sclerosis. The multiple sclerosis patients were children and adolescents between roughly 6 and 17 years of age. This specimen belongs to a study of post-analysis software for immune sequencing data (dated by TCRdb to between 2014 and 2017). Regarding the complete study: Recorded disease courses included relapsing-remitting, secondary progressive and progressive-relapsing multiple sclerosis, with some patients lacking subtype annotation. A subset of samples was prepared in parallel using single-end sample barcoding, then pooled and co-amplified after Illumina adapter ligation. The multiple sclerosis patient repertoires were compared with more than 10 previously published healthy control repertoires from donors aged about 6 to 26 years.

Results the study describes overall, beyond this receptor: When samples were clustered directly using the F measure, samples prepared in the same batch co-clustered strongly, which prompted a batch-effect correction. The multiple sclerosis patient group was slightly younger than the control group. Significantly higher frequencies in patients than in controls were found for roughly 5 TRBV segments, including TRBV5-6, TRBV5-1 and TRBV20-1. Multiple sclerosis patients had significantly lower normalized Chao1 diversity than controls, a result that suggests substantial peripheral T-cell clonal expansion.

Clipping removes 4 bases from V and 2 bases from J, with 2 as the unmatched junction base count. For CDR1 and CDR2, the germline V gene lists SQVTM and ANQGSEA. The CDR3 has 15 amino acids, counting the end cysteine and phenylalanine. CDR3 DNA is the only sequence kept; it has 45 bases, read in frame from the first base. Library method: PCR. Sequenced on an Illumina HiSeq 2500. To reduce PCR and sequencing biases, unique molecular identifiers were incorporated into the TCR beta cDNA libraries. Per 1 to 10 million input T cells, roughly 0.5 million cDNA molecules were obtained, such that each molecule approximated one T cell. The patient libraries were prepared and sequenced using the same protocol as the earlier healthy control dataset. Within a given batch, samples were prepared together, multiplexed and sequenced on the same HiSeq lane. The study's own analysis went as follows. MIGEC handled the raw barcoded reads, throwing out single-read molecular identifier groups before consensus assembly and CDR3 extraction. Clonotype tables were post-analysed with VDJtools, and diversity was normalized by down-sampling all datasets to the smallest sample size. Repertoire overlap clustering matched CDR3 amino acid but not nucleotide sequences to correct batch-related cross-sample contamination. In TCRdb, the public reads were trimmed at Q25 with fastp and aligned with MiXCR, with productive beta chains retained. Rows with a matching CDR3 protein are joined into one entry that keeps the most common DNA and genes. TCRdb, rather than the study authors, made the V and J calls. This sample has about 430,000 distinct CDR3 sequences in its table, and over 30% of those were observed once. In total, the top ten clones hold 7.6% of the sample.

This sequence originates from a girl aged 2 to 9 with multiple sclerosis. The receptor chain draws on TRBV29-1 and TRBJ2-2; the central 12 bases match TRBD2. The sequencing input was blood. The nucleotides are TGCAGCGTTGGGACTAGCGGGGTTAACACCGGGGAGCTGTTTTTT. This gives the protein CSVGTSGVNTGELFF.